This TCR beta chain was retrieved from a study of cytomegalovirus exposure and HLA in healthy donors. Across the whole study: Most donors, more than 80% of a few hundred genotyped, fell in the Caucasian-associated ancestry cluster. General study results and limits: What a later analysis reportedly showed was that an Asian-associated ancestry cluster had fewer N-insertions than the approximately 700-donor mean. Most subjects' HLA-A and HLA-B alleles were reportedly predicted from TCR beta sequences. Later analysis indicated greater clonal expansion among HLA-associated TCR beta chains than among equally common other chains.

The primer mix had 60 Vbeta and 13 Jbeta primers. This table comes from immunoSEQ multiplex PCR, and its TCRdb copy is limited to in-frame clones, with some not included. The sample totals 100,000 to 150,000 clones. Trimming took 4 bases from V and 3 from J, leaving 18 bases between them. This CDR3 region has 16 residues. The germline V gene encodes CDR1 MNHNS and CDR2 SASEGT. As for this clone: Its antigen is not known.

This sequence joins TRBV6-1 and TRBJ1-2; no reliable D call. Sequenced input: PBMCs. This clonotype originated in a woman in her forties in good health and CMV-seronegative. CDR3 loop: CASSVALEDPDYGYTF. The CDR3 region has the DNA TGTGCCAGCAGTGTTGCCCTGGAGGATCCCGACTATGGCTACACCTTC.